The clone carrying this T cell receptor (beta chain) was detected many times. Its antigen is still unknown. This sample is drawn from a study of identical twins. Study-wide results and caveats: Excess sharing by twins proved weaker in beta out-of-frame sequences. Conclusions relied on cross-sectional statistical analysis, not following the same donors.

Template switching added a universal primer site; cDNA carried unique molecular identifiers. TCRdb itself ran the 5' RACE reads through MiXCR, one entry per CDR3 protein. The profile shows over 550,000 distinct CDR3 sequences, roughly 7.1% of them singletons. V lost 3 bases, J lost 5 bases, and 3 bases stayed unmatched. CDR3 length: 13 residues. Germline V CDR1 and CDR2: SGHRS, YFSETQ. These data were also reused for a study on yellow fever vaccine responses in identical twins.

This sequence was found in a woman aged 18-35 years in good health. The rearrangement joins TRBV5-1 to TRBJ1-2; 8 bases line up with TRBD1. Sequences were obtained from PBMCs. For the CDR3, the DNA is TGCGCCAGCAGCTCGACAGGGGATTATGGCTACACCTTC. Its protein product is CASSSTGDYGYTF. Drawing the rest from reference TRBV5-1 and TRBJ1-2, the complete variable domain is KAGVTQTPRYLIKTRGQQVTLSCSPISGHRSVSWYQQTPGQGLQFLFEYFSETQRNKGNFPGRFSGRQFSNSRSEMNVSTLELGDSALYLCASSSTGDYGYTFGSGTRLTVV.